Listed below are T cell receptor beta chains from one sample, sequenced in a study of blood T cell repertoires in COVID-19. The protocol was immunoSEQ multiplex PCR, while the TCRdb copy is restricted to in-frame clones and leaves out a portion. Among about 300,000 clones, 70% to 90% were seen once, and the ten largest hold approximately 6%. The sample consisted of PBMCs or T cells enriched from blood (not recorded which). The receptors were sampled from a woman in her twenties or thirties who had recovered from COVID-19. Each CDR3 is given without its conserved first and last residue. The D gene is left open where the match is weak. Clone sizes are given selectively: once, few, many, or a class where the clone is expanded.

CDR3aa	d_gene	abundance	v_gene
ASSPRRTGGASPLH	TRBD1	NA	TRBV5-6
ATSVRGGYNEQF	TRBD2	NA	TRBV15
ASSQDVTGGGDGYT	TRBD1	once	TRBV4-3
ATPTGQEKYGYT	TRBD1	NA	TRBV24-1
ASSRGGTGPYNEQF	TRBD1	NA	TRBV5-1
ASSLLMAGGLEQY	TRBD1	NA	TRBV6-5
ASSAQGSSNEKLF	NA	NA	TRBV5-6
ASSQVLQGTDTQY	NA	NA	TRBV4-2
AWSVRKVTDTQY	NA	NA	TRBV30
ASSGGAGGNQPQH	TRBD1	NA	TRBV6-5
ASSYSARGNTEAF	NA	NA	TRBV6-5
ASSISAGGAYNEQF	TRBD2	NA	TRBV19
ASSKPGTKQETQY	TRBD2	once	TRBV7-8
ASSQDPSNEKLF	NA	once	TRBV4-3
AAGTGMGTEAF	TRBD1	NA	TRBV12-3/TRBV12-4
ASSLEGRETQY	NA	NA	TRBV12-3/TRBV12-4
ASSPDSRTEAF	NA	NA	TRBV18
ASSFERDRGRDTQY	TRBD1	NA	TRBV7-9
ASTLRGRQETQY	NA	NA	TRBV2
ASSLRASRHEQF	NA	NA	TRBV11-3
ASSFQGSSYNEQF	NA	NA	TRBV27
ASSLVASGVGYGYT	NA	NA	TRBV5-1
AIRETSGTYEQY	TRBD2	NA	TRBV10-3
ASTTQGSGGGTQY	NA	NA	TRBV27
ASSPYRDNYGYT	NA	once	TRBV18
ASGLSGDRGY	TRBD1	NA	TRBV12-5